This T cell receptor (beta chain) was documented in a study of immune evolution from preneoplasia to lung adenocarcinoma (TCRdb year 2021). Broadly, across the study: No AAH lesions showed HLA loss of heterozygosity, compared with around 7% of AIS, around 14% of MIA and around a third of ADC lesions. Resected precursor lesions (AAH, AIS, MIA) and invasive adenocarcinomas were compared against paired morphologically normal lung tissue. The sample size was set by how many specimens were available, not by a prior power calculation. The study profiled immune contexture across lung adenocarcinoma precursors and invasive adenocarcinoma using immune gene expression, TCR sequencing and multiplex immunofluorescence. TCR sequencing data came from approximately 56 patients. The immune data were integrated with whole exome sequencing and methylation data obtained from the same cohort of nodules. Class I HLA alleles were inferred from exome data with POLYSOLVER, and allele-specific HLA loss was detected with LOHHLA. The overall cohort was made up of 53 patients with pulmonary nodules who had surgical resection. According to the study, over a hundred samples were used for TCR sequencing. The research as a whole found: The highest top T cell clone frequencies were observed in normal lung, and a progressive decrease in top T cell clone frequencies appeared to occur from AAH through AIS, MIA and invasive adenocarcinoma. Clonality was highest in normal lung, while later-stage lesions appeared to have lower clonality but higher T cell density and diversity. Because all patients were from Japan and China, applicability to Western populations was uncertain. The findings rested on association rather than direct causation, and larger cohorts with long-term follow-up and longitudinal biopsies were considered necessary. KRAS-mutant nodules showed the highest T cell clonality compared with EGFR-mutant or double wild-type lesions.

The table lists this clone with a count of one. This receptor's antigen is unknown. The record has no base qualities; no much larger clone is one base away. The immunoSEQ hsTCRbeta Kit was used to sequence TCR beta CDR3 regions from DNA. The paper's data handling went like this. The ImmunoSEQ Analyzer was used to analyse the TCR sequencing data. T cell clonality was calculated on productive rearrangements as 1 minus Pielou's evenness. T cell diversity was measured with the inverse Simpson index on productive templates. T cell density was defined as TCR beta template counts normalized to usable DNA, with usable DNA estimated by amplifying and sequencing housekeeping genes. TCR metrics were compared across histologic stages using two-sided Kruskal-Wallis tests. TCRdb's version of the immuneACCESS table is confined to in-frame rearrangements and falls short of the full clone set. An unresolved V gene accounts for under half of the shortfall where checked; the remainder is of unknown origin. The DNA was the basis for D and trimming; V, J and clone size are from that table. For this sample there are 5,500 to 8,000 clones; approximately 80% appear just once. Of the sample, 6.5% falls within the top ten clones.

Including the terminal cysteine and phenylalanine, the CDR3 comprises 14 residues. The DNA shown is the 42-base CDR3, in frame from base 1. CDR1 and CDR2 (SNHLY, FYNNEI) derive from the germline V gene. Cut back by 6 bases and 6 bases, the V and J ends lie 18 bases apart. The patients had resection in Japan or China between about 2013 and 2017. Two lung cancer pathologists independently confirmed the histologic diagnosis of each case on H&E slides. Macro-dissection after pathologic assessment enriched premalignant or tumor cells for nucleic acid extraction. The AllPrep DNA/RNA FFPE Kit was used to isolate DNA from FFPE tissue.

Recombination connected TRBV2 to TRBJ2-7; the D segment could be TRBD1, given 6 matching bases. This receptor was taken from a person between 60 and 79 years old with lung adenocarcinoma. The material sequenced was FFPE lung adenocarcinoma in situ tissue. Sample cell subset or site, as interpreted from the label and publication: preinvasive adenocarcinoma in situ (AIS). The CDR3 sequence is CASSPRRVGGEQYF. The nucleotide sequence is TGTGCCAGCAGCCCGCGCAGGGTAGGGGGCGAGCAGTACTTC.